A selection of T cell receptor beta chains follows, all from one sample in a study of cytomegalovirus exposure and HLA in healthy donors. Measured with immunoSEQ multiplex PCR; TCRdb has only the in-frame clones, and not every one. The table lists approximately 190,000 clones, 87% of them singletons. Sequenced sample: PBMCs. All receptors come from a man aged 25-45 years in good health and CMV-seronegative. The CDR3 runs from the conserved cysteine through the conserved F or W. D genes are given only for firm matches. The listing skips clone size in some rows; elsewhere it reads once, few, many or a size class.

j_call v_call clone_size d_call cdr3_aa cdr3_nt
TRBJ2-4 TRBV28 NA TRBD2 CASSPGGSSQYF TGTGCCAGCAGCCCGGGGGGAAGCAGTCAGTACTTC
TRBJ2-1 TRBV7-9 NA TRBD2 CAGKTGGSGSSEQFF TGTGCCGGGAAGACGGGGGGTTCCGGTAGCAGTGAGCAGTTCTTC
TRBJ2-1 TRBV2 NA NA CASSDQRSLAGEQFF TGTGCCAGCAGTGACCAGCGAAGCCTAGCTGGTGAGCAGTTCTTC
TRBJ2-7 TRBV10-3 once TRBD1 CAISEPRSGGRDEQYF TGTGCCATCAGTGAGCCCCGGTCAGGGGGCAGGGACGAGCAGTACTTC
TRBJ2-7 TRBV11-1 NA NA CASSLTSTPSYEQYF TGTGCCAGCAGCCTCACTAGCACACCGTCCTACGAGCAGTACTTC
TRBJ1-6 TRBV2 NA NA CASSEQQDYNSPLHF TGTGCCAGCAGTGAACAACAGGATTATAATTCACCCCTCCACTTT
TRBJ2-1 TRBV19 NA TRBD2 CASSILAGDYNEQFF TGTGCCAGTAGTATTTTAGCGGGAGACTACAATGAGCAGTTCTTC
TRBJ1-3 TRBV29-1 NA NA CSVGGISGNTIYF TGCAGCGTTGGCGGTATCTCTGGAAACACCATATATTTT
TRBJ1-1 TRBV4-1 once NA CASSQDLPGWNAEAFF TGCGCCAGCAGCCAAGATCTACCGGGATGGAACGCTGAAGCTTTCTTT
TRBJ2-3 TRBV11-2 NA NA CASSLVYGADTQYF TGTGCCAGCAGCTTAGTCTACGGGGCAGATACGCAGTATTTT
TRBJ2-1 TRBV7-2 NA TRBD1 CASLPARGPGQFF TGTGCCAGCCTCCCGGCGAGGGGGCCCGGGCAGTTCTTC
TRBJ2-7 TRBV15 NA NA CATSRDFQQISYEQYF TGTGCCACCAGCAGAGACTTCCAACAGATCTCCTACGAGCAGTACTTC
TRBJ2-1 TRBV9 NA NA CASSSFGGVSYNEQFF TGTGCCAGCAGCTCCTTCGGAGGGGTCTCCTACAATGAGCAGTTCTTC
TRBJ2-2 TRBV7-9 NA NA CASSLVDRNTGELFF TGTGCCAGCAGCTTAGTCGACAGGAACACCGGGGAGCTGTTTTTT
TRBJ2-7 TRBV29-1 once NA CSVVSGGYEQYF TGCAGCGTTGTGAGCGGCGGCTACGAGCAGTACTTC
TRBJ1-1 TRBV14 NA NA CASSRTGTLGAEAFF TGTGCCAGCAGTCGGACGGGGACTCTCGGGGCTGAAGCTTTCTTT
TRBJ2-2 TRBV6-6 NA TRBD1 CASTRQGAKVAGELFF TGTGCCAGCACCCGACAGGGGGCTAAAGTTGCCGGGGAGCTGTTTTTT
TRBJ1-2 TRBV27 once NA CASSQGDGYTF TGTGCCAGCAGCCAGGGCGATGGCTACACCTTC
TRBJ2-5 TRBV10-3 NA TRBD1 CAISSGTEETQYF TGTGCCATCAGTTCCGGGACAGAAGAGACCCAGTACTTC
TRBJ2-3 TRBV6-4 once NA CASSDPTGSDTQYF TGTGCCAGCAGTGACCCAACAGGATCAGATACGCAGTATTTT
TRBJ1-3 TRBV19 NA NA CASSPTRRQNTIYF TGTGCCAGTAGTCCCACGCGAAGACAAAACACCATATATTTT
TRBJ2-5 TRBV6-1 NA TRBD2 CASYRLAGGRDF TGTGCCAGCTATAGACTAGCGGGGGGTCGGGACTTC
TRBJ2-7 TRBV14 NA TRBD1 CASSQVGTGRFEQYF TGTGCCAGCAGCCAAGTGGGGACAGGGCGGTTCGAGCAGTACTTC
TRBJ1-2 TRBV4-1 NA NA CASSQGSLGVIYGYTF TGCGCCAGCAGCCAAGGGAGTTTAGGGGTAATTTATGGCTACACCTTC
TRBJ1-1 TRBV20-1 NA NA CSVRSGTEAFF TGCAGTGTTCGATCGGGGACTGAAGCTTTCTTT
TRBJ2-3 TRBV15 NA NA CATSRGGTDTQYF TGTGCCACCAGCCGCGGAGGCACAGATACGCAGTATTTT
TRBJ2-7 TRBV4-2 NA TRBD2 CASSRDYQYEQYF TGTGCCAGCAGCCGGGACTACCAATACGAGCAGTACTTC
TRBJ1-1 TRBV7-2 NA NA CASSLSVNTEAFF TGTGCCAGCAGCTTGTCGGTCAACACTGAAGCTTTCTTT
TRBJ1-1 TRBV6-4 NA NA CASSSSGSRTEAFF TGTGCCAGCTCCAGTTCGGGTTCTAGGACTGAAGCTTTCTTT
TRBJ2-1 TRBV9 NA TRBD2 CASSALAGADNEQFF TGTGCCAGCAGCGCACTAGCGGGAGCGGACAATGAGCAGTTCTTC
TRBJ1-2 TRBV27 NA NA CASSLGRYYGYTF TGTGCCAGCAGTTTAGGGAGGTACTATGGCTACACCTTC
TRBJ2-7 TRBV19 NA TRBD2 CASRDLSGGVSYEQYF TGTGCCAGTAGGGATCTCAGCGGGGGGGTATCCTACGAGCAGTACTTC
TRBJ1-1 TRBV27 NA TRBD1 CASSLWHGQGGEAFF TGTGCCAGCAGCTTATGGCACGGACAGGGTGGTGAAGCTTTCTTT
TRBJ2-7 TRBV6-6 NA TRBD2 CASGGGRYEQYF TGCGCCAGCGGGGGGGGCCGCTACGAGCAGTACTTC
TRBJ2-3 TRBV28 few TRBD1 CASSSDRFSTDTQYF TGTGCCAGCAGTTCGGACAGGTTTAGCACAGATACGCAGTATTTT
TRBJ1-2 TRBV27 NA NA CASSPGGSGYGYTF TGTGCCAGCAGCCCAGGTGGGTCTGGCTATGGCTACACCTTC
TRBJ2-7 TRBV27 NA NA CASSFRGFHEQYF TGTGCCAGCAGTTTCCGGGGGTTCCACGAGCAGTACTTC
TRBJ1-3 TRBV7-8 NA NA CASSYKFGFGGTGNTIYF TGTGCCAGCAGCTACAAGTTTGGCTTCGGAGGGACCGGAAACACCATATATTTT
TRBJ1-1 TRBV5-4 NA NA CASSLAKTANTEAFF TGTGCCAGCAGCTTGGCCAAGACAGCGAACACTGAAGCTTTCTTT
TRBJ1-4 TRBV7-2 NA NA CASSPLAGENEKLFF TGTGCCAGCAGCCCCTTAGCGGGGGAAAATGAAAAACTGTTTTTT
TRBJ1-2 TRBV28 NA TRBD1 CASSLSGGAGYYGYTF TGTGCCAGCAGTTTATCAGGGGGCGCAGGGTACTATGGCTACACCTTC
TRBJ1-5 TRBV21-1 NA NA CASSKALPGGAQPQHF TGTGCCAGCAGCAAAGCGCTACCAGGGGGTGCTCAGCCCCAGCATTTT
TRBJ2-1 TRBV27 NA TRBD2 CASMVGGRTGEQFF TGTGCCAGCATGGTTGGCGGGAGGACGGGTGAGCAGTTCTTC
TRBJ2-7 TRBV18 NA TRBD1 CASSPGQATYEQYF TGTGCCAGCTCACCGGGACAGGCCACCTACGAGCAGTACTTC
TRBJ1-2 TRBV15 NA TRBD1 CATSTGQGIRYGYTF TGTGCCACCAGCACCGGACAGGGTATTAGATATGGCTACACCTTC
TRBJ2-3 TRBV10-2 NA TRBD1 CASSETDRADTQYF TGCGCCAGCAGTGAGACCGACAGGGCCGATACGCAGTATTTT
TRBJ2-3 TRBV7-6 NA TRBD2 CASSSSLAGDTQYF TGTGCCAGCAGTTCTAGTCTAGCGGGAGATACGCAGTATTTT
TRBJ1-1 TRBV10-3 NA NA CAISVQYEAFF TGTGCCATCAGTGTGCAGTATGAAGCTTTCTTT
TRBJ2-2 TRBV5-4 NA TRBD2 CASSLVAGGHTGELFF TGTGCCAGCAGCTTGGTAGCGGGGGGGCATACCGGGGAGCTGTTTTTT
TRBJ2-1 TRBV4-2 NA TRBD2 CASSQAETSAWNEQFF TGTGCCAGCAGCCAAGCGGAGACTAGCGCTTGGAATGAGCAGTTCTTC
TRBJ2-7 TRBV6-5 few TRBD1 CASSRGTGSEQYF TGTGCCAGCAGTCGAGGGACAGGGTCCGAGCAGTACTTC
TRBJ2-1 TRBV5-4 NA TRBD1 CASSSAGGGGVRPFF TGTGCCAGCAGCTCAGCAGGGGGCGGAGGGGTGAGACCGTTCTTC
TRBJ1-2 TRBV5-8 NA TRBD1 CASSRGATGGYGYTF TGTGCCAGCAGCCGTGGTGCGACAGGGGGCTATGGCTACACCTTC
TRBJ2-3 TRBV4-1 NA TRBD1 CASRHRDRVTDTQYF TGCGCCAGCAGACACAGGGACAGGGTAACAGATACGCAGTATTTT